This TCR beta chain was sequenced in a study of T cells in women clearing cervical HPV infection. Note on this clone: The antigen remains undetermined. The read ends 3 residues early relative to the CDR3; the germline J gene fills the gap.

This CDR3 is built from 15 residues. Germline-derived CDR1 and CDR2 are KGHSH and LQKENI. After removal of 4 bases from V and 6 bases from J, the junction contained 11 bases not matched to a gene. Findings of the study overall: TRBV6-7 abundance was lower in cases than controls (approximately 0.11% versus 0.16%).

The protocol was immunoSEQ multiplex PCR, while the TCRdb copy is restricted to in-frame clones and leaves out a portion. The sample includes approximately 34,000 clones. V and J are TRBV18 and TRBJ2-7, with TRBD2 identical over 8 bases. The source of this sequence is a woman aged 18 to 75 with a cervical HPV16 infection that either progressed to CIN3+ or cleared (not recorded which). The sequencing input was blood buffy coat. The CDR3 sequence is CASSQLAEEKSEQYF. The DNA read from the CDR3 is TGTGCCAGCTCACAACTAGCGGAGGAGAAAAGCGAG. Based on the CDR3 plus reference TRBV18 and TRBJ2-7, the full variable domain is NAGVMQNPRHLVRRRGQEARLRCSPMKGHSHVYWYRQLPEEGLKFMVYLQKENIIDESGMPKERFSAEFPKEGPSILRIQQVVRGDSAAYFCASSQLAEEKSEQYFGPGTRLTVT.